This T cell receptor beta chain was profiled in a study of tumor and adjacent non-tumor tissue in lung cancer. Study-level points and caveats: Tumor tissue had significantly higher TCR diversity than normal lung.

TCRbeta libraries were built with three rounds of nested PCR, modified from ARM-PCR. MiXCR was run by TCRdb on the multiplex PCR reads, yielding one entry per CDR3 protein. The table records about 100,000 distinct CDR3 sequences, approximately 65% of them present only once. V was pared by 8 bases and J by 3 bases, with 17 bases between. CDR3 size: 15 residues. Regarding this clonotype: Its specificity is not known.

This sample's RNA came from whole unsorted tissue. Distant lung tissue was collected more than 3 cm away from the tumor edge. The sequence came from a young man with non-small cell lung cancer. Input material: distant non-tumor lung tissue. The chain has TRBV12-3 or TRBV12-4 and TRBJ1-5; maybe TRBD1 (5 bases). CDR3 in DNA: TGTGCCAGCCCTCCCGGGGGGTTTAACAATCAGCCCCAGCATTTT. It codes for CASPPGGFNNQPQHF.